This TCR beta chain was profiled in a study of T cells in Graves' hyperthyroidism and ophthalmopathy. RNA transcripts yielded amplified TCR beta CDR3 regions. Using the HTBI primer set, a first-round RT-PCR was run on the TCR CDR3. MiXCR, applied by TCRdb to the multiplex PCR reads, yields one record per CDR3 protein. This repertoire shows around 420,000 distinct CDR3 sequences, around 15% found once; its top ten account for 5.3%. The study, taken as a whole, reports: Most clonotypes that expanded in the thyroid above 0.001 also showed up in blood.

Concerning this clonotype: What it binds is not known. This sequence may be a read error, since a much larger clone differs from it by one base.

Germline V lookup: CDR1 MDHEN, CDR2 SYDVKM. The CDR3 length is 15 residues. Sequenced sample: blood. The TCR comes from a woman aged 18-29 years with Graves' hyperthyroidism. The chain links TRBV28 to TRBJ2-5; 9 bases match TRBD1. The CDR3: CAGSTPQGARETQYF. CDR3 DNA: TGTGCCGGCAGTACCCCACAGGGGGCGCGGGAGACCCAGTACTTC.